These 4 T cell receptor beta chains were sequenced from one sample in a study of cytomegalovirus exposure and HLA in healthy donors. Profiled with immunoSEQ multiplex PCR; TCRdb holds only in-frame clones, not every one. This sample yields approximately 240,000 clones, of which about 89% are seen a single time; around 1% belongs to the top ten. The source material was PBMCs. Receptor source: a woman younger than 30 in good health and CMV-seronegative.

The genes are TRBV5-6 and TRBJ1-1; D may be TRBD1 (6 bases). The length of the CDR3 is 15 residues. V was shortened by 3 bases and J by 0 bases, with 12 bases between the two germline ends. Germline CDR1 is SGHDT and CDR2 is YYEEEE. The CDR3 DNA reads TGTGCCAGCAGCTCCAGGACAGCAATGAACACTGAAGCTTTCTTT. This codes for CASSSRTAMNTEAFF.

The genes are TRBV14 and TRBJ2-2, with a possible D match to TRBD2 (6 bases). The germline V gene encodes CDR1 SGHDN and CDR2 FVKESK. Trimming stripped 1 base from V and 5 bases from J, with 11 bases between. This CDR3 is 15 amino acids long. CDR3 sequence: CASSQVGSGTGELFF. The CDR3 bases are TGTGCCAGCAGCCAAGTCGGGAGCGGGACCGGGGAGCTGTTTTTT.

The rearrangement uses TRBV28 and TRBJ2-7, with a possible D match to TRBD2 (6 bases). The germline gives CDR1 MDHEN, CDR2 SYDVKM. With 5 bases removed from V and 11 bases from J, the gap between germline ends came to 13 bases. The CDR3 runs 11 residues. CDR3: CASSHGTYKYF. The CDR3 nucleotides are TGTGCCAGCAGTCATGGGACTTACAAGTACTTC.

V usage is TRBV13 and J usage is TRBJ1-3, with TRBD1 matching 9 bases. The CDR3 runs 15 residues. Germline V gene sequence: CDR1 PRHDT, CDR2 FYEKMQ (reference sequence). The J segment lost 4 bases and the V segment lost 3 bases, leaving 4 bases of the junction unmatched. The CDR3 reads CASSLGQGVGNTIYF. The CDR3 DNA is TGTGCCAGCAGCTTGGGACAGGGTGTGGGAAACACCATATATTTT.